This T cell receptor (beta chain) was sequenced for a study of blood T cell repertoires in COVID-19. TCRdb keeps only in-frame clones here, not all; method: immunoSEQ multiplex PCR. The sample has some 120,000 clones, nearly 90% seen once. Germline V gene sequence: CDR1 SGHVS, CDR2 FNYEAQ. This CDR3 region has 14 residues. J was trimmed by 9 bases and V by 5 bases; bases with no gene match: 7. The receptor was isolated from a woman aged 80 or older with acute or convalescent COVID-19. The sequencing input was peripheral blood. The chain is built from TRBV7-6 and TRBJ2-2; 9 bases fit TRBD1. CDR3 in DNA: TGTGCCAGCAGCCCGGGACAGGGAAATCGGGAGCTGTTTTTT. This gives the protein CASSPGQGNRELFF.